This T cell receptor (beta chain) was sequenced during a study of blood T cells in healthy people across ages. Study results and caveats: Observed TCR beta diversity showed a strong correlation with the percentage of naive T cells as measured by flow cytometry.

In the case of this clonotype: Its antigen is unidentified.

Using a J-beta primer mix together with a sample-barcoded 5' primer, a second PCR was run for about 6 to 11 cycles. Any given sample supplied a minimum of 3 million CDR3-containing paired-end reads. TCRdb itself ran the 5' RACE reads through MiXCR, one entry per CDR3 protein. The profile shows about a million distinct CDR3 sequences, 35% to 40% of them singletons. In each sample, at least 7 million PBMCs were isolated. The receptor was isolated from a man aged 18 to 29 in good health. Sequencing was performed on blood.

The CDR3 reads CSAKRQDYGYTF. DNA of the CDR3: TGCAGTGCTAAAAGACAGGACTATGGCTACACCTTC. V is TRBV20-1 and J is TRBJ1-2; TRBD1 might be the D (6 bases). The V and J ends lost 4 bases and 3 bases respectively, with 9 bases between them. CDR1 DFQATT and CDR2 SNEGSKA come from the germline V gene (reference sequence). CDR3 length: 12 residues.